This TCR beta chain comes out of a study of early T cells in non-severe SARS-CoV-2 infection. Background on the study: Alpha and beta chains were unpaired, from unsorted whole-blood bulk RNA.

V shed 2 bases and J shed 0 bases, with 7 bases lying between them. The CDR3 is made up of 14 amino acids. Per the germline V gene, CDR1 is MDHEN and CDR2 is SYDVKM. Concerning this clonotype itself: Its antigen remains unidentified.

Overall study results and limits: VDJdb-based matching was biased toward anti-spike CD8 responses and missed private and CD4 specificities.

Unique molecular identifiers (one per individual cDNA molecule) were attached. TCRdb ran MiXCR on the 5' RACE reads and lists one entry per CDR3 protein. Of some 57,000 distinct CDR3 sequences listed, roughly 12% are singletons. The gene calls are TRBV28 and TRBJ1-1; D unresolved. This TCR was recovered from an adult who was a healthcare worker with PCR-confirmed SARS-CoV-2 infection or an uninfected control (not recorded which). Sample: whole blood. The CDR3 region has the DNA TGTGCCAGCAGTTTACCAGTGGTGAACACTGAAGCTTTCTTT. Translated: CASSLPVVNTEAFF.